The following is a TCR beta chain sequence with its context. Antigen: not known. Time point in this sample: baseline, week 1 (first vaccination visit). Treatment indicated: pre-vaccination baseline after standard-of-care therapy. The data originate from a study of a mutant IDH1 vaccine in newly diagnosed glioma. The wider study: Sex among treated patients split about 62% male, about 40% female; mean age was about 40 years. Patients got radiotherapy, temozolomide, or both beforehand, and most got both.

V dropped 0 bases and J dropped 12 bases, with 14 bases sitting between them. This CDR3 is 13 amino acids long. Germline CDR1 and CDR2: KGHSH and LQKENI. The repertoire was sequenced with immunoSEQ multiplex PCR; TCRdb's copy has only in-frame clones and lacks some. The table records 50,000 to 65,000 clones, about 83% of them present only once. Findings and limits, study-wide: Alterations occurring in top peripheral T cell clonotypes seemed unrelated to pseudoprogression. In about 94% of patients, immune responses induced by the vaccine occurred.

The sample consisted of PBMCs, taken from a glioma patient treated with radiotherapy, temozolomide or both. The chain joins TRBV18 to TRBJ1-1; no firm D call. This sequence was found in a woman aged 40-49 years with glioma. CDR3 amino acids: CASSPPRSGPTFF. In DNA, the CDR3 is TGTGCCAGCTCACCACCGCGCTCAGGACCTACTTTCTTT. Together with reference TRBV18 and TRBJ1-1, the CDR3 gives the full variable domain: NAGVMQNPRHLVRRRGQEARLRCSPMKGHSHVYWYRQLPEEGLKFMVYLQKENIIDESGMPKERFSAEFPKEGPSILRIQQVVRGDSAAYFCASSPPRSGPTFFGQGTRLTVV.